This T cell receptor beta chain was captured by sequencing in a study of CD8 T cells in Susac syndrome. Germline assignment: CDR1 MNHEY and CDR2 SMNVEV (reference sequence). Trimming took 8 bases from V and 1 from J, leaving 10 bases between them. This CDR3 has 13 amino acids. As regards this clonotype: Its antigen is undetermined.

Blood CD8+ and CD4+ T cells underwent high-throughput TCR beta sequencing. TEMRA cells were FACS-enriched and CD8+ and CD4+ T cells negatively isolated. Study-level points and caveats: Across the total CD8+ repertoires, approximately 15 Susac-specific public clones were detected, and across the CD8+ TEMRA repertoires, a few such clones were detected.

Random hexamers were used to reverse transcribe the RNA input (about 0.5 to 1 ug). The CDR3 of TCR beta was amplified by immunoSEQ multiplex PCR across 54 Vbeta and 13 Jbeta. MiXCR, run by TCRdb on the immunoSEQ multiplex PCR reads, gives a single entry per CDR3 protein. The sample holds about 130,000 distinct CDR3 sequences, about 95% seen once. Sequences were obtained from CD8+ T cells from PBMCs. The chain employs TRBV27 and TRBJ2-3, with D unclear. The TCR was taken from a human donor with Susac syndrome. The CDR3 loop reads CASLSDGTDTQYF. CDR3 sequence (DNA): TGTGCCAGCTTATCGGATGGCACAGATACGCAGTATTTT.